This TCR beta chain was observed in a study of CD8 T cells in Susac syndrome. Study-wide results and caveats: The study conceded that relatively few individuals underwent its TCR sequencing and HLA analysis.

Reverse transcription used about 0.5 to 1 ug RNA and random hexamers. Using its own MiXCR run on the immunoSEQ multiplex PCR reads, TCRdb lists one record per CDR3 protein. Of roughly 140,000 distinct CDR3 sequences listed, approximately 93% were seen once; the top ten hold roughly 0.21%. This CDR3 has 15 residues. Trimming pared 4 bases from V and 8 bases from J, leaving 18 bases between. Germline V lookup: CDR1 SGDLS, CDR2 YYNGEE. Points on this clonotype: No antigen is known for it.

The receptor was isolated from a human donor with multiple sclerosis. The chain is built from TRBV9 and TRBJ1-4; unclear D gene. The sample taken for sequencing was CD8+ T cells from PBMCs. Here the CDR3 DNA reads TGTGCCAGCAGCCCGAGTGGGTTGAGGGAAGAAAAACTGTTTTTT. Translation gives CASSPSGLREEKLFF.